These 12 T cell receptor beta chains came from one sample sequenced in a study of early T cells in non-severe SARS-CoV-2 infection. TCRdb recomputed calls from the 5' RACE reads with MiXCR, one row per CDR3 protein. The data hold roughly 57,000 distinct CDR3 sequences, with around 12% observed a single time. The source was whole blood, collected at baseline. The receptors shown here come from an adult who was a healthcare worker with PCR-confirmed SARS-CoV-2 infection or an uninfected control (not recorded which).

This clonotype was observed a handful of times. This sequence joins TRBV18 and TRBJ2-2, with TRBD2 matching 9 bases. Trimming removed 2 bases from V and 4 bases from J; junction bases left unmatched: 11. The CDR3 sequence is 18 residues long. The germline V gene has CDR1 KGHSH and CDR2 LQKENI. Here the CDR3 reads CASSPSAAGTSLTGELFF. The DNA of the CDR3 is TGTGCCAGCTCACCATCGGCAGCCGGGACTAGCCTCACCGGGGAGCTGTTTTTT.

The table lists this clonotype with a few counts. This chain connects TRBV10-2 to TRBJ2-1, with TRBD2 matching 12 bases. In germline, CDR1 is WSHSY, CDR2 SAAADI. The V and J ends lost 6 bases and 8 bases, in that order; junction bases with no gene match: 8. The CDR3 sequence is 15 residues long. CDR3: CASRVGLAGIHEQFF. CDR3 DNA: TGCGCCAGCAGGGTAGGACTAGCGGGAATCCATGAGCAGTTCTTC.

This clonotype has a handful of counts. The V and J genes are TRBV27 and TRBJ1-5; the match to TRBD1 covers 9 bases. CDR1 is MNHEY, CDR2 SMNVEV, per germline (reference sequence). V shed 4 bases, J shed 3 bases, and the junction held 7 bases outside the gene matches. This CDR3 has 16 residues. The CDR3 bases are TGTGCCAGCAGTTCCTTGACAGGGGGGCTCAATCAGCCCCAGCATTTT. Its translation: CASSSLTGGLNQPQHF.

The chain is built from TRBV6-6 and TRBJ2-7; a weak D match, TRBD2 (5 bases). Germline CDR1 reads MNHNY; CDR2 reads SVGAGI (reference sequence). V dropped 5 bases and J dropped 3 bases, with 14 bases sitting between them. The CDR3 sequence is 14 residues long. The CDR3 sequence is CASSNEGGIYEQYF. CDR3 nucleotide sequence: TGTGCCAGCAGTAACGAGGGTGGTATCTACGAGCAGTACTTC.

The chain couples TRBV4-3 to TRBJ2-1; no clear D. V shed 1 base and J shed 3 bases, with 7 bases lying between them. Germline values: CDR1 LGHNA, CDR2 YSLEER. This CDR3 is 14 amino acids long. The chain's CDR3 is CASSQGYGYNEQFF. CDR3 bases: TGCGCCAGCAGCCAAGGGTACGGCTACAATGAGCAGTTCTTC.

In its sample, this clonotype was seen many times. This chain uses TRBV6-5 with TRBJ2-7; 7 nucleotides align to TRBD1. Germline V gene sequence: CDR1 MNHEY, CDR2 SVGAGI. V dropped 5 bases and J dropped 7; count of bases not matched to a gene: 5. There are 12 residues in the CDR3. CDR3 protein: CASSRTGGEQYF. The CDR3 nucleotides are TGTGCCAGCAGTCGGACAGGCGGTGAGCAGTACTTC.

CDR3 nucleotide sequence: TGTGCCAGCAGCTTGGGAGAAGGGCGCACTGAAGCTTTCTTT. Translated: CASSLGEGRTEAFF. The V call is TRBV5-5, the J call TRBJ1-1, with unresolved D. The CDR3 totals 14 residues. Trimming took off 0 bases at V and 4 bases at J, with 10 bases between the two ends. Germline loops: CDR1 SGHKS, CDR2 YYEKEE (reference sequence).

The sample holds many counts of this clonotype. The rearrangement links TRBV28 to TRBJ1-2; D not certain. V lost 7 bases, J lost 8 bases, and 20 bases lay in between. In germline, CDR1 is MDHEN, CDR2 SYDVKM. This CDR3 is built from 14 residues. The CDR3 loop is CASTPADGARGYTF. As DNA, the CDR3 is TGTGCCAGCACTCCTGCGGACGGAGCTCGAGGCTACACCTTC.

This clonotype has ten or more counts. The CDR3 DNA reads as TGTGCCAGCAGTTACTCCTCGGCTCAGCCCCAGCATTTT. Translation: CASSYSSAQPQHF. The chain carries TRBV6-2 or TRBV6-3 and TRBJ1-5, with unresolved D. Trimming stripped 0 bases from V and 6 bases from J, with 6 bases between. The CDR3 sequence is 13 residues long. Germline CDR1 MNHEY, CDR2 SVGEGT.

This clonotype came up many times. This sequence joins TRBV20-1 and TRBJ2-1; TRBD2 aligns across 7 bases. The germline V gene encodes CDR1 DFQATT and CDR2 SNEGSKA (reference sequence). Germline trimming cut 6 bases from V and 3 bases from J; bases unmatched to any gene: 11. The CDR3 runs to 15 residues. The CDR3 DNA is TGCAGTGCCAGACGTCCTAGCGGAGACTACAATGAGCAGTTCTTC. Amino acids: CSARRPSGDYNEQFF.

The DNA for the CDR3 is TGCGCCAGCGGAATTGAGGAAGAGACCCAGTACTTC. As protein: CASGIEEETQYF. The chain uses TRBV10-2 and TRBJ2-5; D gene uncertain. Trimming stripped 8 bases from V and 3 bases from J, with 10 bases between. This CDR3 region has 12 residues. The V gene's germline CDR1 is WSHSY and CDR2 SAAADI.

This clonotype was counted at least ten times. DNA of the CDR3: TGTGCCAGCAGCTACACCGGGACCAATAATGAAAAACTGTTTTTT. Its translation is CASSYTGTNNEKLFF. The chain uses TRBV7-6 and TRBJ1-4; D might be TRBD1 (5 bases). Germline V gene data show CDR1 as SGHVS and CDR2 as FNYEAQ. V was trimmed by 4 bases and J by 4 bases, leaving 13 bases between them. The CDR3 loop spans 15 amino acids.